What follows are 31 T cell receptor beta chains derived from one specimen sequenced in a study of cytomegalovirus exposure and HLA in healthy donors. The PCR had 60 Vbeta and 13 Jbeta primers. Method: immunoSEQ multiplex PCR; TCRdb's copy keeps in-frame clones and lacks some. The data contain roughly 43,000 clones, roughly 60% of them singletons. Sequenced sample: PBMCs. Source of these receptors: a human donor in good health.

The V call is TRBV19, the J call TRBJ1-5; D is ambiguous. The V end was cut by 2 bases, the J end by 8 bases, with 10 bases between. The CDR3 is 13 residues long. Germline V lookup: CDR1 LNHDA, CDR2 SQIVND (reference sequence). CDR3 amino acids: CASSISVAEPQHF. The CDR3 DNA reads TGTGCCAGTAGTATAAGCGTGGCGGAGCCCCAGCATTTT.

This clone was counted between two and nine times. The chain carries TRBV28 and TRBJ1-2; possibly TRBD1 for D (5 bases). Germline CDR1 reads MDHEN; CDR2 reads SYDVKM. This CDR3 region has 14 residues. V lost 7 bases and J 8 bases, leaving 20 bases between the germline ends. The CDR3 DNA reads TGTGCCAGCACTCCAAGCGGGGGAGCTTTGGGCTACACCTTC. Its protein product is CASTPSGGALGYTF.

Note on this clone: The junction departs from germline at one end; a sequencing error may be responsible. The chain joins TRBV5-4 to TRBJ2-5, with 7 positions matching TRBD2. CDR3 length: 16 residues. Germline CDR1 is SGHNT and CDR2 is YYREEE (reference sequence). CDR3 coding DNA: TGTACCAGCAGCTTAAGGTCCAGCGGGGCGCAAGAGACCCAGTACTTC. Its translation: CTSSLRSSGAQETQYF.

The V gene is TRBV27, the J gene TRBJ2-7; a weak D match, TRBD1 (5 bases). Germline V lookup: CDR1 MNHEY, CDR2 SMNVEV (reference sequence). CDR3 size: 12 residues. Trimming left V 6 bases short and J 5 bases short, with 11 bases between. CDR3 amino acids: CASRRTGNEQYF. For the CDR3, the DNA is TGTGCCAGCAGACGTACAGGAAACGAGCAGTACTTC.

This chain connects TRBV7-6 to TRBJ2-7; TRBD2 matches 15 bases. Germline V gene lookup returns CDR1 SGHVS and CDR2 FNYEAQ. This CDR3 spans 16 amino acids. V shed 5 bases, J shed 5 bases, and the junction held 7 bases outside the gene matches. CDR3 sequence: CASSKGLAGGFDEQYF. The CDR3 region has the DNA TGTGCCAGCAGCAAGGGACTAGCGGGGGGTTTTGACGAGCAGTACTTC.

In its sample, this clone was seen a few times. The chain combines TRBV29-1 with TRBJ1-2; 8 bases agree with TRBD1. Germline lookup yields CDR1 SQVTM and CDR2 ANQGSEA. The CDR3 contains 12 residues. The J segment lost 8 bases and the V segment lost 8 bases, leaving 10 bases of the junction unmatched. CDR3 bases: TGCAGCACCAGACAGGGGACACCCGGCTACACCTTC. This encodes CSTRQGTPGYTF.

The rearrangement uses TRBV7-6 and TRBJ2-1; maybe TRBD2 (7 bases). Germline V gene sequence: CDR1 SGHVS, CDR2 FNYEAQ. The CDR3 covers 15 residues. With 2 bases removed from V and 4 bases from J, the gap between germline ends came to 12 bases. The CDR3, as DNA: TGTGCCAGCAGCTTAAGGGGGGGGCCTTACAATGAGCAGTTCTTC. It translates to CASSLRGGPYNEQFF.

This clone was seen more than once but under ten times. V and J are TRBV29-1 and TRBJ2-4, with D perhaps matching TRBD1 (5 bases). The CDR3 totals 13 residues. The ends were cut back, 3 bases at V and 9 bases at J, with 15 bases in the middle. Germline CDR1 SQVTM, CDR2 ANQGSEA. CDR3 loop: CSVEVTGDGIQYF. The CDR3 DNA is TGCAGCGTTGAGGTCACAGGCGACGGCATTCAGTACTTC.

This CDR3 is CASRRDSYNEQFF. CDR3 DNA: TGTGCCAGCCGGAGGGACTCCTACAATGAGCAGTTCTTC. This sequence joins TRBV7-9 and TRBJ2-1; D is possibly TRBD2 (6 bases). Germline V lookup: CDR1 SEHNR, CDR2 FQNEAQ (reference sequence). The CDR3 has 13 residues. Trimming left V 8 bases short and J 0 bases short, with 8 bases between.

V and J are TRBV29-1 and TRBJ2-3; weak D call: TRBD2 (6 bases). The CDR3 runs to 15 residues. Germline CDR1 SQVTM, CDR2 ANQGSEA. With 0 bases removed from V and 0 bases from J, the gap between germline ends came to 10 bases. This chain's CDR3 is CSVEDQRVSTDTQYF. The DNA of the CDR3 is TGCAGCGTTGAAGATCAGCGGGTTAGCACAGATACGCAGTATTTT.

The V call is TRBV4-1, the J call TRBJ2-1, with D perhaps TRBD2 (6 bases). CDR1 and CDR2 (germline): MGHRA, YSYEKL. Deletions cut 0 bases from V and 4 bases from J, with 13 bases between. The CDR3 is made up of 16 amino acids. The DNA for the CDR3 is TGCGCCAGCAGCCAAGATAGATTAGCGGCGTACAATGAGCAGTTCTTC. Translated, it gives CASSQDRLAAYNEQFF.

CDR3 protein: CASSLEGAGYTF. Written as DNA, the CDR3 is TGTGCCAGCAGCTTAGAGGGGGCCGGCTACACCTTC. The genes are TRBV11-2 and TRBJ1-2, with D possibly matching TRBD1 (6 bases). The CDR3 contains 12 residues. The ends were cut back, 0 bases at V and 8 bases at J, with 7 bases in the middle. Germline CDR1 is SGHAT and CDR2 is FQNNGV.

J is TRBJ1-5 and V is TRBV19; no clear D. With 5 bases removed from V and 7 bases from J, the gap between germline ends came to 9 bases. From germline, CDR1 is LNHDA and CDR2 SQIVND (reference sequence). The CDR3 contains 12 residues. The CDR3 coding sequence is TGTGCCAGTAGTCCCCACAGCCAGCCCCAGCATTTT. Protein sequence: CASSPHSQPQHF.

In this sample, this clone turned up a few times. The chain couples TRBV5-6 to TRBJ1-2; 9 bases align to TRBD1. CDR1 is SGHDT, CDR2 YYEEEE, per germline. J gave up 8 bases and V 2 bases, and 4 bases lay outside the gene matches. This CDR3 spans 13 amino acids. The CDR3 loop is CASSFRDREGYTF. The CDR3 bases are TGTGCCAGCAGCTTCCGGGACAGGGAAGGCTACACCTTC.

The chain couples TRBV30 to TRBJ1-4; possibly TRBD1 for D (5 bases). The CDR3 totals 12 residues. Trimming removed 6 bases at V and 8 bases at J, with 13 bases between. Germline CDR1 is GTSNPN and CDR2 is SVGIG (reference sequence). CDR3 DNA sequence: TGTGCCTGCCAAGGGGTGGGAGAAAAACTGTTTTTT. Its translation is CACQGVGEKLFF. Complete variable domain (other parts from reference TRBV30 and TRBJ1-4): SQTIHQWPATLVQPVGSPLSLECTVEGTSNPNLYWYRQAAGRGLQLLFYSVGIGQISSEVPQNLSASRPQDRQFILSSKKLLLSDSGFYLCACQGVGEKLFFGSGTQLSVL.

The chain carries TRBV2 and TRBJ2-5; a weak D match, TRBD1 (5 bases). The CDR3 contains 13 residues. V lost 4 bases and J 5 bases, leaving 11 bases between the germline ends. From germline, CDR1 is SNHLY and CDR2 FYNNEI. For the CDR3, the DNA is TGTGCCAGCAGTGCCGGGTACAGGGAGACCCAGTACTTC. It is translated as CASSAGYRETQYF.

This sequence joins TRBV7-9 and TRBJ1-1; no firm D call. The germline V gene encodes CDR1 SEHNR and CDR2 FQNEAQ (reference sequence). This CDR3 region has 14 residues. V was pared by 3 bases and J by 4 bases, with 12 bases between. The CDR3 DNA sequence: TGTGCCAGCAGCTTTACCGGGTCGGGCACTGAAGCTTTCTTT. As protein: CASSFTGSGTEAFF.

This clone has a handful of counts. V and J are TRBV7-2 and TRBJ1-2; 11 nucleotides match TRBD1. Germline trimming cut 3 bases from V and 6 bases from J; bases unmatched to any gene: 9. In germline, CDR1 is SGHTA, CDR2 FQGNSA. This CDR3 is built from 16 residues. CDR3 nucleotides: TGTGCCAGCAGCTTCCTTCCCGGACAGGGGGCGAATGGCTACACCTTC. Translated: CASSFLPGQGANGYTF. Drawing the rest from reference TRBV7-2 and TRBJ1-2, the complete variable domain is GAGVSQSPSNKVTEKGKDVELRCDPISGHTALYWYRQSLGQGLEFLIYFQGNSAPDKSGLPSDRFSAERTGGSVSTLTIQRTQQEDSAVYLCASSFLPGQGANGYTFGSGTRLTVV.

This chain connects TRBV7-9 to TRBJ2-1; maybe TRBD2 (5 bases). The CDR3 covers 12 residues. V gave up 5 bases and J gave up 7 bases, with 9 bases separating them. Germline CDR1 reads SEHNR; CDR2 reads FQNEAQ (reference sequence). The CDR3 bases are TGTGCCAGCAGCGTCTTAGCGAATGAGCAGTTCTTC. Translation gives CASSVLANEQFF.

The chain couples TRBV7-2 to TRBJ2-1; no clear D gene. The germline V and J ends were trimmed by 5 bases and 0 bases, with 14 bases remaining between them. The CDR3 covers 16 residues. In germline, CDR1 is SGHTA, CDR2 FQGNSA. CDR3 amino acids: CASSMMGLSSYNEQFF. Here the CDR3 DNA reads TGTGCCAGCAGCATGATGGGCCTGAGCTCCTACAATGAGCAGTTCTTC.

This clone was recorded a few times. The J gene is TRBJ1-1, the V gene TRBV7-9; 7 bases map to TRBD1. V dropped 1 base and J dropped 7; count of bases not matched to a gene: 3. CDR1 and CDR2 from the germline V gene are SEHNR and FQNEAQ (reference sequence). This CDR3 comprises 13 residues. The CDR3 spells CASSLVGGFEAFF. The CDR3 coding sequence is TGTGCCAGCAGCTTAGTAGGGGGCTTTGAAGCTTTCTTT.

In its sample, this clone was seen once. The chain uses TRBV2 and TRBJ2-3, with D possibly matching TRBD2 (6 bases). V was trimmed by 8 bases and J by 3 bases, leaving 12 bases between them. Germline V CDR1 and CDR2: SNHLY, FYNNEI. The CDR3 runs to 13 residues. The CDR3 coding sequence is TGTGCCAGCGGAGGGACCTCGACAGATACGCAGTATTTT. Translation gives CASGGTSTDTQYF.

The gene calls are TRBV19 and TRBJ1-2, with a tentative D call TRBD1 (6 bases). Germline CDR1 reads LNHDA; CDR2 reads SQIVND (reference sequence). This CDR3 spans 14 amino acids. V lost 3 bases and J 4 bases, leaving 12 bases between the germline ends. The CDR3 DNA is TGTGCCAGTAGTATGCTGGGGGCGATCTATGGCTACACCTTC. Protein: CASSMLGAIYGYTF.

The chain uses TRBV29-1 and TRBJ2-5; 8 bases are a match to TRBD1. This CDR3 is 14 amino acids long. Trimming removed 4 bases from V and 6 bases from J; junction bases left unmatched: 10. Germline CDR1 reads SQVTM; CDR2 reads ANQGSEA. The CDR3 is CSVGGRQGTKTQYF. The DNA for the CDR3 is TGCAGCGTTGGGGGGAGACAGGGGACGAAGACCCAGTACTTC.

This clone was detected only a few times. The V and J genes are TRBV5-1 and TRBJ1-1; 7 bases fit TRBD1. The V and J ends lost 6 bases and 2 bases, in that order; junction bases with no gene match: 7. The CDR3 covers 14 residues. The V gene's germline CDR1 is SGHRS and CDR2 YFSETQ. CDR3 sequence reads: CASNLGQDNTEAFF. CDR3 bases: TGCGCCAGCAACCTCGGACAGGATAACACTGAAGCTTTCTTT.

The chain uses TRBV13 and TRBJ1-2; no clear D gene. V lost 3 bases, J lost 1 base, and 9 bases lay in between. The V gene's germline CDR1 is PRHDT and CDR2 FYEKMQ (reference sequence). This CDR3 has 14 residues. CDR3 in DNA: TGTGCCAGCAGCTTTGGGCCGATTAACTATGGCTACACCTTC. Translation gives CASSFGPINYGYTF. The variable domain in full, with the rest retrieved from reference TRBV13 and TRBJ1-2, is AAGVIQSPRHLIKEKRETATLKCYPIPRHDTVYWYQQGPGQDPQFLISFYEKMQSDKGSIPDRFSAQQFSDYHSELNMSSLELGDSALYFCASSFGPINYGYTFGSGTRLTVV.

This clone has a handful of counts. The J gene is TRBJ2-1, the V gene TRBV21-1; the tabulated D call, TRBD1, remains unverified against the DNA. TRBV21-1 is recorded as a pseudogene. This CDR3 is 15 amino acids long. CDR3 loop: CASSIGQSSYNEQFF. In nucleotides, the CDR3 is TGTGCCAGCAGCATTGGGCAGAGCTCCTACAATGAGCAGTTCTTC.

This clone was recorded once. The same CDR3 is also encoded by other DNA sequences in this sample. The chain has TRBV21-1 and TRBJ1-2. TRBV21-1 is flagged as a pseudogene. CDR3 length: 21 amino acids. CDR3 residues: CASSKRGGEGPLHPDVYGYTF. CDR3 coding DNA: TGTGCCAGCAGCAAACGGGGTGGCGAGGGTCCCCTTCATCCCGACGTCTATGGCTACACCTTC.

The chain carries TRBV29-1 and TRBJ1-4, with TRBD1 matching over 7 bases. Germline V gives CDR1 SQVTM, CDR2 ANQGSEA. The V and J ends lost 3 bases and 10 bases, in that order; junction bases with no gene match: 14. The CDR3 loop spans 15 amino acids. The CDR3 DNA sequence: TGCAGCGTTGACAATGACAGGGATCGGGGGGGAAAACTGTTTTTT. This codes for CSVDNDRDRGGKLFF.

The chain uses TRBV2 and TRBJ2-3, with D unresolved. CDR1 SNHLY and CDR2 FYNNEI come from the germline V gene. Trimming removed 4 bases at V and 7 bases at J, with 12 bases between. CDR3 length: 13 residues. CDR3 region: CASSGKPYNTQYF. The CDR3 DNA sequence: TGTGCCAGCAGTGGTAAGCCTTATAATACGCAGTATTTT. The full variable domain, in which reference TRBV2 and TRBJ2-3 provide the parts outside the CDR3, is EPEVTQTPSHQVTQMGQEVILRCVPISNHLYFYWYRQILGQKVEFLVSFYNNEISEKSEIFDDQFSVERPDGSNFTLKIRSTKLEDSAMYFCASSGKPYNTQYFGPGTRLTVL.

The rearrangement uses TRBV10-3 and TRBJ1-3; D may be TRBD1 (5 bases). Germline V lookup: CDR1 ENHRY, CDR2 SYGVKD. The V end lost 3 bases, the J end lost 5 bases, and 14 bases lay between the germline ends. The CDR3 totals 15 residues. The CDR3 region is CAISDTRGARNTIYF. DNA of the CDR3: TGTGCCATCAGTGATACAAGGGGCGCGAGAAACACCATATATTTT.